One and the same sample provided the 26 T cell receptor beta chains below, sequenced in a study of cytomegalovirus exposure and HLA in healthy donors. The PCR contained 60 Vbeta and 13 Jbeta primers. Here immunoSEQ multiplex PCR was the method, and the copy in TCRdb shows in-frame clones only, minus some. The repertoire includes roughly 80,000 clones, about four fifths of them detected once, and roughly 2.3% sits in the top ten. The sequenced sample consisted of PBMCs. Receptors originate from a woman between 50 and 59 years old in good health and CMV-seronegative.

The chain carries TRBV4-3 and TRBJ2-7, with 7 nucleotides matching TRBD1. The CDR3 is 14 residues long. V lost 2 bases, J lost 4 bases, and 5 bases stayed unmatched. The germline V gene encodes CDR1 LGHNA and CDR2 YSLEER. CDR3 region: CASSQPTGRYEQYV. The CDR3 DNA sequence: TGCGCCAGCAGCCAACCGACAGGGAGATACGAGCAGTACGTC.

The chain combines TRBV7-6 with TRBJ1-1; D not resolved. V was clipped by 1 base and J by 4 bases, with 7 bases between them. Germline values: CDR1 SGHVS, CDR2 FNYEAQ. This CDR3 has 13 residues. DNA of the CDR3: TGTGCCAGCAGCTTAGAGGCAGGCACTGAAGCTTTCTTT. This sequence encodes CASSLEAGTEAFF.

The V call is TRBV12-5, the J call TRBJ1-1; D ambiguous. CDR3 length equals 15 residues. The ends were cut back, 2 bases at V and 1 base at J, with 11 bases in the middle. The germline gives CDR1 LGHNT, CDR2 FRNRAP. The CDR3, as DNA: TGTGCTAGTGGTTTGATAGTACAGAAGAACACTGAAGCTTTCTTT. Translating gives CASGLIVQKNTEAFF.

This clone has a handful of counts. The chain carries TRBV7-9 and TRBJ2-3; D gene uncertain. CDR3 length: 11 amino acids. Trimming removed 6 bases at V and 8 bases at J, with 9 bases between. Germline assignment: CDR1 SEHNR and CDR2 FQNEAQ (reference sequence). CDR3 in DNA: TGTGCCAGCAGTTCGAGCCTTACGCAGTATTTT. Protein product: CASSSSLTQYF. Drawing the rest from reference TRBV7-9 and TRBJ2-3, the complete variable domain is DTGVSQNPRHKITKRGQNVTFRCDPISEHNRLYWYRQTLGQGPEFLTYFQNEAQLEKSRLLSDRFSAERPKGSFSTLEIQRTEQGDSAMYLCASSSSLTQYFGPGTRLTVL.

The chain employs TRBV9 and TRBJ2-5, with 7 bases aligning to TRBD2. Looked up from germline, CDR1 is SGDLS and CDR2 is YYNGEE. The CDR3 runs 17 residues. V gave up 0 bases and J gave up 5 bases; unmatched junction bases: 13. The CDR3 spells CASSVDPGGGLRETQYF. For the CDR3, the DNA is TGTGCCAGCAGCGTAGACCCCGGCGGGGGACTTAGGGAGACCCAGTACTTC. Combining the CDR3 with reference TRBV9 and TRBJ2-5 gives the whole variable domain DSGVTQTPKHLITATGQRVTLRCSPRSGDLSVYWYQQSLDQGLQFLIQYYNGEERAKGNILERFSAQQFPDLHSELNLSSLELGDSALYFCASSVDPGGGLRETQYFGPGTRLLVL.

J is TRBJ1-1 and V is TRBV7-2; 9 bases line up with TRBD1. This CDR3 comprises 13 residues. Germline V gene data show CDR1 as SGHTA and CDR2 as FQGNSA. The trim removed 5 bases at V and 7 bases at J, leaving 5 bases unmatched. The CDR3 protein is CASSRGQGLEAFF. In DNA, the CDR3 is TGTGCCAGCAGCCGGGGACAGGGTCTTGAAGCTTTCTTT.

The genes are TRBV27 and TRBJ1-2, with D unresolved. The CDR3 extends over 14 amino acids. V was cut by 3 bases and J by 8 bases, with 16 bases left in between. Germline V CDR1 and CDR2: MNHEY, SMNVEV (reference sequence). CDR3 protein: CASSFTGRSEGYTF. CDR3 in DNA: TGTGCCAGCAGTTTTACCGGGAGGTCGGAAGGCTACACCTTC.

The chain uses TRBV6-6 and TRBJ2-5; the match to TRBD2 covers 11 bases. Per the germline V gene, CDR1 is MNHNY and CDR2 is SVGAGI (reference sequence). J lost 2 bases, V lost 6 bases, and 8 bases had no gene match. This CDR3 region has 16 residues. The CDR3 spells CASRNSGRAGQETQYF. The CDR3 DNA sequence: TGTGCCAGCAGAAATAGCGGGAGGGCCGGGCAAGAGACCCAGTACTTC.

This chain links TRBV19 with TRBJ1-4, with D unresolved. The CDR3 length is 16 residues. V was pared by 1 base and J by 0 bases, with 9 bases between. CDR1 and CDR2 (germline): LNHDA, SQIVND (reference sequence). The DNA of the CDR3 is TGTGCCAGTAGTATAGGAGGCACCACAACTAATGAAAAACTGTTTTTT. This codes for CASSIGGTTTNEKLFF.

The rearrangement uses TRBV5-1 and TRBJ1-5; TRBD1 agrees at 12 bases. The CDR3 has 16 amino acids. Germline CDR1 SGHRS, CDR2 YFSETQ. The V segment lost 0 bases and the J segment 6 bases; nucleotides outside the gene matches: 4. CDR3 in amino acids: CASSLGGQGASQPQHF. CDR3 nucleotides: TGCGCCAGCAGCTTGGGGGGACAGGGGGCCTCTCAGCCCCAGCATTTT.

The chain couples TRBV5-1 to TRBJ2-1, with D tentatively TRBD2 (5 bases). The V gene's germline CDR1 is SGHRS and CDR2 YFSETQ. Trimming removed 0 bases from V and 4 bases from J, with 14 bases in between. This CDR3 is built from 16 residues. In nucleotides, the CDR3 is TGCGCCAGCAGCTTGGTTCGAGGGCCCTATTACAATGAGCAGTTCTTC. Amino acids: CASSLVRGPYYNEQFF.

This sequence joins TRBV4-3 and TRBJ2-3; weak D call: TRBD1 (6 bases). Germline V gene data show CDR1 as LGHNA and CDR2 as YSLEER. The CDR3 contains 15 residues. V lost 0 bases and J 5 bases, leaving 12 bases between the germline ends. This CDR3 reads CASSQEGRGKDTQYF. The CDR3 region has the DNA TGCGCCAGCAGCCAAGAGGGTAGGGGGAAAGATACGCAGTATTTT.

The rearrangement links TRBV27 to TRBJ1-2; D remains unclear. Germline V lookup: CDR1 MNHEY, CDR2 SMNVEV (reference sequence). The CDR3 has 13 amino acids. V lost 5 bases to trimming and J lost 8 bases, with 15 bases between them. The CDR3: CASSQSLYKGYTF. The CDR3 nucleotides read TGTGCCAGCAGTCAAAGCCTCTATAAGGGCTACACCTTC.

The chain joins TRBV5-5 to TRBJ1-2; 7 bases fit TRBD1. Germline V gene sequence: CDR1 SGHKS, CDR2 YYEKEE (reference sequence). The ends lost 1 base at V and 0 bases at J; junction bases unmatched: 6. This CDR3 has 16 residues. The CDR3 is CASSLPQGKPNYGYTF. The CDR3 DNA reads as TGTGCCAGCAGCTTGCCACAGGGGAAGCCTAACTATGGCTACACCTTC.

In nucleotides, the CDR3 is TGTGCCAGCAGCGAATATCCGGGGGAGCACGGAAGCTCCTACAATGAGCAGTTCTTC. Translation gives CASSEYPGEHGSSYNEQFF. The chain links TRBV9 to TRBJ2-1; weak D call: TRBD2 (6 bases). This CDR3 region has 19 residues. Trimming took 3 bases from V and 0 from J, leaving 22 bases between them. Germline loops: CDR1 SGDLS, CDR2 YYNGEE. Full variable domain (remainder filled in from reference TRBV9 and TRBJ2-1): DSGVTQTPKHLITATGQRVTLRCSPRSGDLSVYWYQQSLDQGLQFLIQYYNGEERAKGNILERFSAQQFPDLHSELNLSSLELGDSALYFCASSEYPGEHGSSYNEQFFGPGTRLTVL.

V usage is TRBV6-6 and J usage is TRBJ1-2; D unclear. The CDR3 has 13 residues. Trimming removed 0 bases from V and 6 bases from J, with 8 bases in between. The germline CDR1 and CDR2 sequences are MNHNY and SVGAGI (reference sequence). CDR3 bases: TGTGCCAGCAGTTACTCGAACGGGGATGGCTACACCTTC. It codes for CASSYSNGDGYTF.

The CDR3 is CASSPGTGNQPQHF. CDR3 nucleotide sequence: TGTGCCAGCTCACCCGGGACAGGGAATCAGCCCCAGCATTTT. The V call is TRBV18, the J call TRBJ1-5; 9 bases fit TRBD1. The CDR3 covers 14 residues. Per the germline V gene, CDR1 is KGHSH and CDR2 is LQKENI. V was pared by 3 bases and J by 4 bases, with 1 base of the junction left unmatched.

The CDR3 is CASSGRDRSNEKLFF. CDR3 in DNA: TGTGCCAGCAGCGGACGGGACAGAAGTAATGAAAAACTGTTTTTT. V usage is TRBV9 and J usage is TRBJ1-4; 7 bases align to TRBD1. J gave up 4 bases and V 3 bases, and 6 bases lay outside the gene matches. Germline V lookup: CDR1 SGDLS, CDR2 YYNGEE. The CDR3 is made up of 15 amino acids.

This chain joins TRBV28 and TRBJ2-5; D might be TRBD1 (5 bases). CDR1 MDHEN and CDR2 SYDVKM come from the germline V gene. The CDR3 has 16 amino acids. Trimming removed 1 base at V and 2 bases at J, with 14 bases between. In nucleotides, the CDR3 is TGTGCCAGCAGTTTATTGGAAGGGGATCGGCAAGAGACCCAGTACTTC. This encodes CASSLLEGDRQETQYF.

The chain combines TRBV13 with TRBJ2-1, with 10 bases fitting TRBD2. The CDR3 spans 15 residues. Germline assignment: CDR1 PRHDT and CDR2 FYEKMQ (reference sequence). Losses at the gene ends were 3 bases for V and 10 bases for J; bases not matched to a gene: 9. The CDR3, as DNA: TGTGCCAGCAGCTTTCGTCTAGCGGGAGCCCTCGAGCAGTTCTTC. It is translated as CASSFRLAGALEQFF.

The chain recombines TRBV9 with TRBJ1-1, with D possibly TRBD1 on 5 matching bases. The CDR3 extends over 12 amino acids. Germline V CDR1 and CDR2: SGDLS, YYNGEE. V was trimmed by 8 bases and J by 0 bases, leaving 8 bases between them. The chain's CDR3 is CASSRVNTEAFF. CDR3 bases: TGTGCCAGTTCCAGGGTGAACACTGAAGCTTTCTTT.

This clone occurred once. The gene calls are TRBV6-1 and TRBJ1-1; possible D gene TRBD1, 5 bases. Germline V CDR1 and CDR2: MNHNS, SASEGT. V was clipped by 6 bases and J by 0 bases, with 14 bases between them. This CDR3 is 15 amino acids long. The CDR3 DNA sequence: TGTGCCAGCAGCCCCGACAGAAACATGAACACTGAAGCTTTCTTT. This translates into CASSPDRNMNTEAFF.

The chain couples TRBV4-2 to TRBJ1-2; tentative D call: TRBD1 (6 bases). The CDR3 covers 14 residues. Germline CDR1 reads LGHNA; CDR2 reads YNFKEQ. V was cut by 3 bases and J by 4 bases, with 12 bases left in between. The chain's CDR3 is CASSQETGLYGYTF. CDR3 in DNA: TGTGCCAGCAGCCAGGAAACAGGGCTCTATGGCTACACCTTC.

V usage is TRBV5-1 and J usage is TRBJ1-3; weak D call: TRBD1 (5 bases). Germline values: CDR1 SGHRS, CDR2 YFSETQ. The CDR3 length is 16 residues. Trimming cost V 5 bases and J 4 bases, with 19 bases left between them. CDR3: CASRPSAGTGGNTIYF. For the CDR3, the DNA is TGCGCCAGCAGACCCTCGGCGGGGACGGGCGGAAACACCATATATTTT.

This clone came up once. This chain uses TRBV28 with TRBJ1-1; 10 bases map to TRBD1. Trimming at V came to 2 bases and at J to 3 bases, leaving 0 bases not matched to a gene. The length of the CDR3 is 14 residues. The germline gives CDR1 MDHEN, CDR2 SYDVKM. The CDR3 is CASSLDRGHTEAFF. The CDR3 bases are TGTGCCAGCAGTTTAGACAGGGGGCACACTGAAGCTTTCTTT. Variable domain in full (rest from reference TRBV28 and TRBJ1-1): DVKVTQSSRYLVKRTGEKVFLECVQDMDHENMFWYRQDPGLGLRLIYFSYDVKMKEKGDIPEGYSVSREKKERFSLILESASTNQTSMYLCASSLDRGHTEAFFGQGTRLTVV.

The chain uses TRBV7-9 and TRBJ2-5; 7 bases are shared with TRBD1. J was trimmed by 5 bases and V by 5 bases; bases with no gene match: 5. The CDR3 runs to 13 residues. Germline loops: CDR1 SEHNR, CDR2 FQNEAQ (reference sequence). Here the CDR3 DNA reads TGTGCCAGCAGCAGAGACAGGGCGGAGACCCAGTACTTC. Protein: CASSRDRAETQYF.